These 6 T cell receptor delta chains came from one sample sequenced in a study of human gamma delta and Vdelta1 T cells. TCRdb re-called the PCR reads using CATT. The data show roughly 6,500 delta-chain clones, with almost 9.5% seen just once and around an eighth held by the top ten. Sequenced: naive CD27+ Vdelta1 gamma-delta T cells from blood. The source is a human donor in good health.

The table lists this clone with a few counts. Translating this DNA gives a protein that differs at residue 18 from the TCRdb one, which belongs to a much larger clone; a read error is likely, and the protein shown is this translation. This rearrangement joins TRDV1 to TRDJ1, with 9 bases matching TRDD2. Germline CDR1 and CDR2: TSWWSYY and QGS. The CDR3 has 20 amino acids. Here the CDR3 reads CALGDPSYEARRGYTDKPIF. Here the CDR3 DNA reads TGTGCTCTTGGGGACCCTTCCTACGAAGCCCGACGGGGGTACACCGATAAACCCATCTTT.

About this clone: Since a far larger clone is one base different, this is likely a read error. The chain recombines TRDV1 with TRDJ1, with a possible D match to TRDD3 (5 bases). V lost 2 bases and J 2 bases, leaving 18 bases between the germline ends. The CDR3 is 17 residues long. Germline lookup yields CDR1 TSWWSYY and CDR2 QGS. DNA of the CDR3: TGTGCTCTTGGGGAAAGGCGGAATGCCGGGGGTACCGATAAACTCATCTTT. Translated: CALGERRNAGGTDKLIF.

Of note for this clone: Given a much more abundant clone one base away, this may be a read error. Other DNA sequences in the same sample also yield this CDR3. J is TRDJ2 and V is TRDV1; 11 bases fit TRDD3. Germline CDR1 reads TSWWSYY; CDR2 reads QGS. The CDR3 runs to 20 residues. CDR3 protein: CALGERVQQYWGIVTAQLFF. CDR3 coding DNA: TGTGCTCTTGGGGAACGCGTCCAGCAATACTGGGGGATAGTTACAGCACAGCTCTTCTTT.

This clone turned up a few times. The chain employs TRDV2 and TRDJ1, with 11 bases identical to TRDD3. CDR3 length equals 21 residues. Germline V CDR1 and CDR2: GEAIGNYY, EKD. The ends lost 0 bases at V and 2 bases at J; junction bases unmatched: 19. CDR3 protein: CACDTTYALLGDIRYTDKLIF. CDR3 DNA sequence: TGTGCCTGTGACACCACTTATGCCTTACTGGGGGATATCCGTTATACCGATAAACTCATCTTT.

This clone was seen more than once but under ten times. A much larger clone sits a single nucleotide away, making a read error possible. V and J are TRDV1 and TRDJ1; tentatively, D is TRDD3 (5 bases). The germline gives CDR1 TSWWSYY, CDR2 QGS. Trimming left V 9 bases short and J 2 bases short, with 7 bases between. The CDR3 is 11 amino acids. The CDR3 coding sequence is TGTGCTCTCGGGATTACCGATAAACTCATCTTT. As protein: CALGITDKLIF.

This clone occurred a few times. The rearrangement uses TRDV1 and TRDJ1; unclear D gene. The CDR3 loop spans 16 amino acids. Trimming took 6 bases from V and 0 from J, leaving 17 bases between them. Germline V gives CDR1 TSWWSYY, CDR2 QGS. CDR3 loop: CALGASWTRHTDKLIF. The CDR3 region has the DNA TGTGCTCTTGGTGCATCGTGGACCCGACACACCGATAAACTCATCTTT.